This record concerns one T cell receptor beta chain sequence. The clone's antigen remains unknown. No base quality values were provided; no much bigger clone lies one nucleotide off. The data belong to a study of T cells after yellow fever vaccination (dated by TCRdb to about 2019). The study in broad terms: The SMART-Seq v4 Ultra Low Input RNA kit was used to prepare libraries from fractions with low cell numbers. To follow T-cell clones before and after primary and booster YFV17D yellow fever vaccination, bulk TCR alpha and beta repertoires were sequenced over time. Two healthy male donors made up the cohort, one aged 18 to 29 years and the other aged 30 to 40 years. Blood was drawn at multiple timepoints before and after primary and secondary immunization, with bulk PBMC replicates and cell subsets isolated.

At the junction V is shortened by 8 bases and J by 1 base; bases outside the gene matches: 14. From the germline V gene, CDR1 is MNHEY and CDR2 is SVGEGT. Taken from cysteine to phenylalanine, the CDR3 has 18 residues. Only the CDR3 region is kept as DNA, spanning 54 bases read in frame from base 1. Per the publication, the treatment or condition label means: live attenuated yellow fever vaccine strain. At each blood-draw timepoint, two biological replicates of bulk PBMCs were collected. PBMCs were isolated from peripheral blood using a standard Ficoll-Paque protocol. TriZol was used to extract RNA from bulk PBMCs, CD4 and CD8 fractions, and dextramer-positive and dextramer-negative fractions. TCR cDNA was made using 5'RACE template switching, a step that added a universal primer site and unique molecular identifiers. cDNA synthesis was primed from both the TCR alpha and TCR beta constant segments. Libraries were amplified in two PCR steps, with sample barcodes and sequencing adapters added in the second step. Sequencing of libraries was done on Illumina HiSeq 2500 (2x100 bp) or NovaSeq (2x150 bp). Turning to the authors' computational methods: Reads were demultiplexed and collapsed into UMI consensus sequences with MIGEC, and V(D)J alignment was performed with MiXCR. Vaccine-responding clonotypes were identified with edgeR using replicate PBMC samples, with FDR below 0.01 and a log2 fold change above 5 up to day 15 being required. Each bulk clonotype received a CD4 or CD8 identity based on whether the sequenced CD4 or CD8 repertoire contained that clonotype at higher abundance. The public sequencing data were trimmed at Q25 with fastp and processed into clonotypes with MiXCR by TCRdb, which kept only in-frame beta chains. Rows merge per CDR3 protein into single entries with the most common DNA and genes. Clone size and V and J calls follow TCRdb, not the original study. The sample contains 500,000 to 700,000 distinct CDR3 sequences, less than 20% of them found a single time. The ten largest clones capture around 15% of the sample.

Points the paper makes about the study in general: Most clones expanded after primary vaccination (about 96% of CD4 and around nine tenths of CD8) were re-detected after the booster, suggesting that broad memory maintenance occurred. Compared with the primary T-cell response, the secondary T-cell response was faster but weaker, reaching its peak on day 5 rather than on day 15. A small fraction of clonotypes appeared in both the CD4 and CD8 compartments, likely as a result of convergent recombination. Because abundant contaminating clonotypes from the bulk population could be contained in FACS-sorted repertoires, computational filtering was required. Because the study included only a couple of donors, the extent to which the findings can be generalized is limited.

This sequence uses TRBV6-2 or TRBV6-3 and TRBJ2-1, with 10 central nucleotides matching TRBD2. Material: PBMCs, obtained 15 days after the yellow fever booster vaccination. The origin of this receptor is a man younger than 40 who received the YFV17D yellow fever vaccine. The nucleotides read TGTGCCAGCTCAAAAGGGGCTAGCGGGAGTGTGTCCTACAATGAGCAGTTCTTC. This translates into CASSKGASGSVSYNEQFF.